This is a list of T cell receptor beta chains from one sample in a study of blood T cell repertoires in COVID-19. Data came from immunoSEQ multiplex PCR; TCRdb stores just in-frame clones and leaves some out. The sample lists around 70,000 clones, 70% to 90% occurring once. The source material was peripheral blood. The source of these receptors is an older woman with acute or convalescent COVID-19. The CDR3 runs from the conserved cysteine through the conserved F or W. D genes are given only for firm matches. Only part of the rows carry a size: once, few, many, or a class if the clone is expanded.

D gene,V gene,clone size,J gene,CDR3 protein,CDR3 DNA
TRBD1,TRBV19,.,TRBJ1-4,CASKDRGFEKLFF,TGTGCCAGTAAAGACAGGGGGTTTGAAAAACTGTTTTTT
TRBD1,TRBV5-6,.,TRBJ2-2,CASSLGDRGPYTGELFF,TGTGCCAGCAGCTTGGGCGACAGGGGGCCGTACACCGGGGAGCTGTTTTTT
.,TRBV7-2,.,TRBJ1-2,CASSLAYRVSDGYTF,TGTGCCAGCAGCTTAGCATATCGGGTGTCTGATGGCTACACCTTC
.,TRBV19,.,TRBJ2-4,CASSVGGLAKNIQYF,TGTGCCAGTAGTGTGGGGGGACTAGCCAAAAACATTCAGTACTTC
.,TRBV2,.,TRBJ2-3,CASSEDRGKDTQYF,TGTGCCAGCAGTGAGGACAGAGGTAAAGATACGCAGTATTTT
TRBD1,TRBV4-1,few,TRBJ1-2,CASSLGQGLSYGYTF,TGCGCCAGCAGCCTGGGACAGGGTCTGAGCTATGGCTACACCTTC
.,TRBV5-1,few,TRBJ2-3,CASSNGHGVADTQYF,TGCGCCAGCAGTAATGGCCACGGGGTGGCAGATACGCAGTATTTT
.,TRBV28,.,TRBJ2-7,CASSPSDTYEQYF,TGTGCCAGCAGTCCATCGGACACTTACGAGCAGTACTTC
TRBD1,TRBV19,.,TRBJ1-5,CASSPRQGLRNQPQHF,TGTGCCAGTAGTCCGCGACAGGGGCTAAGGAATCAGCCCCAGCATTTT
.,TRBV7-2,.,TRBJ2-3,CASSFSGERGDTQYF,TGTGCCAGCAGCTTCTCAGGCGAACGTGGAGATACGCAGTATTTT
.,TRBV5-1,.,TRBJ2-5,CASSNTDRGTLETQYF,TGCGCCAGCAGCAATACGGATCGGGGGACCTTGGAGACCCAGTACTTC
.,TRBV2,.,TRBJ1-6,CASSGRGYNSPLHF,TGTGCCAGCAGTGGGAGGGGATATAATTCACCCCTCCACTTT
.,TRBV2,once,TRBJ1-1,CASSFAGDYNQAFF,TGTGCCAGCAGTTTCGCCGGGGACTACAACCAAGCTTTCTTT
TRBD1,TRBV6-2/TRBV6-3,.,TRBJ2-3,CASSRRTGLTDTQYF,TGTGCCAGCAGTAGACGGACAGGGCTGACAGATACGCAGTATTTT
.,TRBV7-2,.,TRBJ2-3,CASSSTGLDTQYF,TGTGCCAGCAGCTCCACAGGGTTAGATACGCAGTATTTT
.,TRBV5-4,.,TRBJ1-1,CASSPSGPGGTEAFF,TGTGCCAGCAGCCCATCCGGGCCGGGGGGCACTGAAGCTTTCTTT
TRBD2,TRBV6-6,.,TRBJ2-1,CASSQLSSGGLSNEQFF,TGTGCCAGCAGTCAACTATCTAGCGGGGGTCTTTCCAATGAGCAGTTCTTC
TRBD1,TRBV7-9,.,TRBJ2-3,CASSSRDRRADTQYF,TGTGCCAGCAGCTCCCGGGACAGGCGGGCAGATACGCAGTATTTT
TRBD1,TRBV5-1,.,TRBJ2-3,CASSLEGARDTQYF,TGCGCCAGCAGCTTGGAGGGGGCTAGAGATACGCAGTATTTT
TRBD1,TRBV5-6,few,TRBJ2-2,CASSFDRGLRNTGELFF,TGTGCCAGCAGCTTTGATAGGGGGCTCAGGAACACCGGGGAGCTGTTTTTT
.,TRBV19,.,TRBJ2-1,CASSIVSDKLDEQFF,TGTGCCAGTAGTATAGTCAGTGATAAGTTGGATGAGCAGTTCTTC
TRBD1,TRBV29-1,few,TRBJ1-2,CSVRDSYGYTF,TGCAGCGTCCGGGACAGCTATGGCTACACCTTC
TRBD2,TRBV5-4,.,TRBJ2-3,CASTLMFGGAGTDTQYF,TGTGCCAGCACCTTAATGTTCGGGGGGGCCGGCACAGATACGCAGTATTTT
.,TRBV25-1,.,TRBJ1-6,CASSDTSGSAYNSPLHF,TGTGCCAGCAGTGATACTTCGGGGTCGGCCTATAATTCACCCCTCCACTTT
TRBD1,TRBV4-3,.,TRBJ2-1,CASSLGPGQGYNEQFF,TGCGCCAGCAGCCTAGGCCCGGGACAGGGCTACAATGAGCAGTTCTTC
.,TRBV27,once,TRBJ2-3,CASSYGLGTQYF,TGTGCCAGCAGTTATGGCCTTGGTACGCAGTATTTT